A single sample is the source of the 2 T cell receptor beta chains below, sequenced in a study of shared clonotypes between healthy human individuals. Data came from immunoSEQ multiplex PCR; TCRdb stores just in-frame clones and leaves some out. Of 2,100,000 or so clones in the sample, approximately 94% were seen once. Input material: naive CD4+ T cells sorted from blood. The subset here: CD45RA+ positively selected. The source of these receptors is a man between 18 and 35 years old in good health.

This clone was observed once. V is TRBV6-5 and J is TRBJ2-7; TRBD1 agrees at 7 bases. The V gene's germline CDR1 is MNHEY and CDR2 SVGAGI. CDR3 length: 16 amino acids. With 0 bases clipped from V and 5 bases from J, the junction kept 10 bases outside the gene matches. Here the CDR3 reads CASSYSGDRQGHEQYF. DNA for the CDR3: TGTGCCAGCAGTTACTCGGGGGACAGACAGGGCCACGAGCAGTACTTC.

This clone came up once. The chain links TRBV7-9 to TRBJ2-1, with 14 nucleotides matching TRBD2. The germline V gene encodes CDR1 SEHNR and CDR2 FQNEAQ (reference sequence). Germline trimming cut 3 bases from V and 7 bases from J; bases unmatched to any gene: 5. The CDR3 runs 16 residues. As DNA, the CDR3 is TGTGCCAGCAGCTTTCGACTAGCGGGAGGGCGAAATGAGCAGTTCTTC. It codes for CASSFRLAGGRNEQFF.